This T cell receptor beta chain was sequenced for a study of radiotherapy plus CTLA-4 blockade in lung cancer. Study in general: Disease control was seen in approximately 30% of patients, objective responses in roughly 17%.

This CDR3 spans 15 amino acids. V was pared by 3 bases and J by 3 bases, with 9 bases of the junction left unmatched. The germline V gene has CDR1 SGHRS and CDR2 YFSETQ. Clones were read by immunoSEQ multiplex PCR, and TCRdb kept only the in-frame ones, dropping some. This table holds 45,000 to 60,000 clones, 80% to 85% found once. The chain couples TRBV5-1 to TRBJ2-7, with 7 bases aligning to TRBD1. This TCR came from a human donor with non-small cell lung cancer who had stable disease on radiotherapy plus ipilimumab. The sequences come from peripheral blood, collected from a patient treated with radiotherapy plus ipilimumab. The CDR3 DNA follows: TGCGCCAGCAGCTCACAGGGGCAGTATCTCTACGAGCAGTACTTC. Encoded protein: CASSSQGQYLYEQYF.